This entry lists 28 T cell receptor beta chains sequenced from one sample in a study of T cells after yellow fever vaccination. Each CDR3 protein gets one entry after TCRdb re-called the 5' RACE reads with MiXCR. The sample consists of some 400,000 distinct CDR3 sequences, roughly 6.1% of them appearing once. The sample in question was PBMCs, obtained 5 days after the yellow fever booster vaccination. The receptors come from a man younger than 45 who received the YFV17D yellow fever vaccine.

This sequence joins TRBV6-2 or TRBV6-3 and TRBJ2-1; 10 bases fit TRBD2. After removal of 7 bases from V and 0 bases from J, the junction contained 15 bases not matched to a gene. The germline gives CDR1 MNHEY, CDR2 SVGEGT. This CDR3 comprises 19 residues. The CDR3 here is CASTLETSGLRSSYNEQFF. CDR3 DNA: TGTGCCAGCACCTTGGAGACTAGCGGGCTCCGGAGCTCCTACAATGAGCAGTTCTTC.

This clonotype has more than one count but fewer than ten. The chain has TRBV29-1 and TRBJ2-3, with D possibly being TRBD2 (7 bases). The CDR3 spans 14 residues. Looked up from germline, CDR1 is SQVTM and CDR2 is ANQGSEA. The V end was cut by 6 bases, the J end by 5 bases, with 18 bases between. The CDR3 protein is CSVAGAGDGDTQYF. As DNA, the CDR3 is TGCAGCGTCGCAGGGGCGGGAGACGGAGATACGCAGTATTTT.

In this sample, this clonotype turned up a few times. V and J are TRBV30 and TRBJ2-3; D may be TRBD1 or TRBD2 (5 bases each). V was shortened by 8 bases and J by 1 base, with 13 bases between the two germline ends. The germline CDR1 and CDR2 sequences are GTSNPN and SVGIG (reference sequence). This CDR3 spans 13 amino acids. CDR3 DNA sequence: TGTGCCCTCTCAAGGGACCGCACAGATACGCAGTATTTT. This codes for CALSRDRTDTQYF.

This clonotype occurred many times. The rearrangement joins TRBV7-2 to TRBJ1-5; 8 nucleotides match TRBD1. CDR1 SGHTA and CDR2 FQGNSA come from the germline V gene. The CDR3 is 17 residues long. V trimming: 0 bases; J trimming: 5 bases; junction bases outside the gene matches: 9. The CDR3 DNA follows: TGTGCCAGCAGCTTAGCCCCAGGGGGCATGTTCGATCAGCCCCAGCATTTT. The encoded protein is CASSLAPGGMFDQPQHF.

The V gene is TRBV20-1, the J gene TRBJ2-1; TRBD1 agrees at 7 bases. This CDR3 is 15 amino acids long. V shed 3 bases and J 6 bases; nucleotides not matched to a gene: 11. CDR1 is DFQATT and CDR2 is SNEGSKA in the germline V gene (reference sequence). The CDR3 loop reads CSARAFRDSSNEQFF. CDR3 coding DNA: TGCAGTGCTAGGGCCTTCCGGGACAGCAGCAATGAGCAGTTCTTC.

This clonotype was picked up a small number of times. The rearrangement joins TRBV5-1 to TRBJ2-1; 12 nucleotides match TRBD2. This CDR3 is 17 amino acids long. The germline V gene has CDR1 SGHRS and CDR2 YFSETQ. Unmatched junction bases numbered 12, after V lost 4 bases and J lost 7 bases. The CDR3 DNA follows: TGCGCCAGCAGCAGGGACTCGACTAGCGGGAGTAGGAATGAGCAGTTCTTC. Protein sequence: CASSRDSTSGSRNEQFF.

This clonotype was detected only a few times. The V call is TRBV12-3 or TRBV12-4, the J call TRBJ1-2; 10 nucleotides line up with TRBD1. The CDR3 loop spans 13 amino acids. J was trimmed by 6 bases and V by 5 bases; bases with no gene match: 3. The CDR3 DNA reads TGTGCCAGCAGTAGACAGGGGGCGGATGGCTACACCTTC. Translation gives CASSRQGADGYTF.

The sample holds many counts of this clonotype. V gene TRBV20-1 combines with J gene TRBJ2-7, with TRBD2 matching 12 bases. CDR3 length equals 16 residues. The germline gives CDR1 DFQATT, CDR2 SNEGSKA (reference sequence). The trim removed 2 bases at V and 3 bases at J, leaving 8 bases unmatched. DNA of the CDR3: TGCAGTGCTAGACCCTCTAGCGGGAGGGGGATCTACGAGCAGTACTTC. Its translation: CSARPSSGRGIYEQYF.

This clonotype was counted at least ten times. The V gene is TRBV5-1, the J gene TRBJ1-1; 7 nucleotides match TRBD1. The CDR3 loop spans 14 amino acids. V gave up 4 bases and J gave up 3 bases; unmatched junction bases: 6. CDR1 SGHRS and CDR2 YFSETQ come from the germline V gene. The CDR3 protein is CASSIGQVHTEAFF. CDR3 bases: TGCGCCAGCAGCATCGGACAGGTCCACACTGAAGCTTTCTTT.

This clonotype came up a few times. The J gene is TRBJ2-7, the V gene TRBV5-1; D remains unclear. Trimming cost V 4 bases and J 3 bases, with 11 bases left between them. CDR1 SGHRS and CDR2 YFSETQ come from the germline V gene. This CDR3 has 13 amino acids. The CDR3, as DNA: TGCGCCAGCAGCCTCGCCGCGGTCTACGAGCAGTACTTC. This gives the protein CASSLAAVYEQYF.

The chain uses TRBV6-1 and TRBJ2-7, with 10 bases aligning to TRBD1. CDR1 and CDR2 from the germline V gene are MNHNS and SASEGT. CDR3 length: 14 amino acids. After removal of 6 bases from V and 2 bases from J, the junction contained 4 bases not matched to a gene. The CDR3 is CASREGQGTYEQYF. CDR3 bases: TGTGCCAGCAGGGAGGGACAGGGGACCTACGAGCAGTACTTC.

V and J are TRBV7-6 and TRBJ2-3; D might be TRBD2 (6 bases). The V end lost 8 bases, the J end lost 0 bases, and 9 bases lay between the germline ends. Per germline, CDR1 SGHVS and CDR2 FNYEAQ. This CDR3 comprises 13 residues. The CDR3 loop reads CASLAGSTDTQYF. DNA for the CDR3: TGTGCCAGCTTGGCGGGGAGCACAGATACGCAGTATTTT.

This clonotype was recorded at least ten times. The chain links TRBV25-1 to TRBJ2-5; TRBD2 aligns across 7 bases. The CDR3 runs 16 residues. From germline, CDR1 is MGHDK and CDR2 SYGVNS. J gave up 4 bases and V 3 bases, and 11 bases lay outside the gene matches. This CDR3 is CASSEGSGRERETQYF. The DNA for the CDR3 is TGTGCCAGCAGTGAGGGAAGTGGGAGGGAGCGAGAGACCCAGTACTTC. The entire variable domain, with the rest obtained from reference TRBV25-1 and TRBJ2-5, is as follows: EADIYQTPRYLVIGTGKKITLECSQTMGHDKMYWYQQDPGMELHLIHYSYGVNSTEKGDLSSESTVSRIRTEHFPLTLESARPSHTSQYLCASSEGSGRERETQYFGPGTRLLVL.

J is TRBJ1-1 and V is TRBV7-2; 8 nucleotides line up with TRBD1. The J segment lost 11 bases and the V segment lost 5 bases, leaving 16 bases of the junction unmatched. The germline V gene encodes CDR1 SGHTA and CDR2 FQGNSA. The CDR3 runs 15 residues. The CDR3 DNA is TGTGCCAGCAGCCCTAGACGGACAGGGTTCGAGTTGGCTTTCTTT. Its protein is CASSPRRTGFELAFF.

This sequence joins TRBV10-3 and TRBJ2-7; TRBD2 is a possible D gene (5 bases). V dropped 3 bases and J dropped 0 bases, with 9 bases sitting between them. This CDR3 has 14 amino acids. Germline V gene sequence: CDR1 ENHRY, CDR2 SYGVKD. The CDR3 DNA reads TGTGCCATCAGTGACCATGGGAGCTCCTACGAGCAGTACTTC. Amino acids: CAISDHGSSYEQYF.

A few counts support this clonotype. The CDR3 DNA sequence: TGTGCCAGCAGCCAACAGGGGGTACCGAACACCGGGGAGCTGTTTTTT. Translation: CASSQQGVPNTGELFF. The chain couples TRBV6-1 to TRBJ2-2; 8 nucleotides match TRBD1. Germline assignment: CDR1 MNHNS and CDR2 SASEGT. The V and J ends lost 6 bases and 0 bases, in that order; junction bases with no gene match: 6. This CDR3 is 16 amino acids long.

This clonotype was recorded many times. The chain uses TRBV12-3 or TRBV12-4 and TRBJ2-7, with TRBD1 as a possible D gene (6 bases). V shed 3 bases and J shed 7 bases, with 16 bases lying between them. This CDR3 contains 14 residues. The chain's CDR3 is CASSFGGSKDEQYF. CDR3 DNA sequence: TGTGCCAGCAGTTTTGGGGGCAGTAAGGATGAGCAGTACTTC.

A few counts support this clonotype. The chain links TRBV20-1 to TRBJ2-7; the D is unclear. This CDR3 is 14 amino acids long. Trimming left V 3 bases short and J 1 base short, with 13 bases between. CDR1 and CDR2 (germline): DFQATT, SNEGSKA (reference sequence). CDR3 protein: CSASPTPQSYEQYF. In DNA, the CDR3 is TGCAGTGCTAGCCCTACCCCCCAGTCCTACGAGCAGTACTTC.

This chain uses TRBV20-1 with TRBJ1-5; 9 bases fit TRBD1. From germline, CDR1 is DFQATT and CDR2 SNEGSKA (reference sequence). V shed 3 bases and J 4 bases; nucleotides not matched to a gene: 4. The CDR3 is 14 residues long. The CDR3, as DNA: TGCAGTGCTAGTCGCGGACAGGGGAATCAGCCCCAGCATTTT. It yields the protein CSASRGQGNQPQHF.

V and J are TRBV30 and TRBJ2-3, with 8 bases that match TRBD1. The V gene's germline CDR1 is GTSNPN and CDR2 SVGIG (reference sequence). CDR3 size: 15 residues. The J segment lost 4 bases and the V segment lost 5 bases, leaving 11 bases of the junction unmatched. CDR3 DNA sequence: TGTGCCTGGCGTGGGGCAGGGGGCTTCGCAGATACGCAGTATTTT. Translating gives CAWRGAGGFADTQYF.

The CDR3 spells CASKQGPSGANVLTF. The CDR3 DNA sequence: TGTGCCAGCAAACAGGGTCCCTCTGGGGCCAACGTCCTGACTTTC. This chain joins TRBV27 and TRBJ2-6; D may be TRBD1 (6 bases). Per germline, CDR1 MNHEY and CDR2 SMNVEV (reference sequence). Deletions cut 7 bases from V and 0 bases from J, with 10 bases between. CDR3 length: 15 amino acids. Full variable domain (missing parts from reference TRBV27 and TRBJ2-6): EAQVTQNPRYLITVTGKKLTVTCSQNMNHEYMSWYRQDPGLGLRQIYYSMNVEVTDKGDVPEGYKVSRKEKRNFPLILESPSPNQTSLYFCASKQGPSGANVLTFGAGSRLTVL.

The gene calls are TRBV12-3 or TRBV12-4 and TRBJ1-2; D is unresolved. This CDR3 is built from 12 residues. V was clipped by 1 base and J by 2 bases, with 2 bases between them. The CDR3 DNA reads TGTGCCAGCAGTTTAGAAAACTATGGCTACACCTTC. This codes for CASSLENYGYTF.

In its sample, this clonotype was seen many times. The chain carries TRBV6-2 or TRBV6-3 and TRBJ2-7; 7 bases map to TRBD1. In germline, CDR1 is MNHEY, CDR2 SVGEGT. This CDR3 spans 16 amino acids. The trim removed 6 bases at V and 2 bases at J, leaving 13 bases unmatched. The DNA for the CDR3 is TGTGCCAGCAGCGCAGATCTGTGGGACAGCCCCTACGAGCAGTACTTC. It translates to CASSADLWDSPYEQYF.

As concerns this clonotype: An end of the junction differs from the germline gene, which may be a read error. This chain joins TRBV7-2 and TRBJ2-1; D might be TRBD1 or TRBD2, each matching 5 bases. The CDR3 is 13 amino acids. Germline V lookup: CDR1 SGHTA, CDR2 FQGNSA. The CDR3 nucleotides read TGTGCCAGCAGTTTAGCGCGCGGACAAGAGCAGTTCTTC. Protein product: CASSLARGQEQFF.

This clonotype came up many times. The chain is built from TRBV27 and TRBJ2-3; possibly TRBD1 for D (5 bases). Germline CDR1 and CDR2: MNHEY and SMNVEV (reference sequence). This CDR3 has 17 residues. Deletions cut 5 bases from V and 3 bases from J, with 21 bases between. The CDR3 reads CASSPSWGRVETDTQYF. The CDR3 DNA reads TGTGCCAGCAGTCCGAGTTGGGGCCGCGTCGAAACAGATACGCAGTATTTT.

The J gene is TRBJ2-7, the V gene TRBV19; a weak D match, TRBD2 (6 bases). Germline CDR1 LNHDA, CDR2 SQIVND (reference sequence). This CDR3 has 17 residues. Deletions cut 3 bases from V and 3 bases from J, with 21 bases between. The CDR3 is CASSMGPYGRPDYEQYF. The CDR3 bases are TGTGCCAGTAGTATGGGCCCTTACGGGAGACCCGACTACGAGCAGTACTTC.

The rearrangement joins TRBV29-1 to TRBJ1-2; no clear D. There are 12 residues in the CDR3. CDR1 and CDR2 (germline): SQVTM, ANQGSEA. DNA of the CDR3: TGCACCCTTTTGGACGGAGACTATGGCTACACCTTC. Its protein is CTLLDGDYGYTF.

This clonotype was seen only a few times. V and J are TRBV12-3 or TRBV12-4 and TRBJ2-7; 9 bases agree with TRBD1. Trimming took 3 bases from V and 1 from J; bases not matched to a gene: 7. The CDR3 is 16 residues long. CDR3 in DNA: TGTGCCAGCAGTTTCCAACAGGGGGCGCCTTCCTACGAGCAGTACTTC. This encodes CASSFQQGAPSYEQYF.